This T cell receptor (beta chain) is from a study of radiation and T cells in renal cell carcinoma. The time point is: blood 2 weeks post-SBRT. Specified treatment: 15 Gy SBRT to primary tumor, nephrectomy 4 weeks later. Blood was sampled at baseline, 2 weeks and 4 weeks after SBRT. This renal cell carcinoma was of the clear cell type. As for this clone: No antigen is known for it.

The CDR3 loop spans 15 amino acids. Looked up from germline, CDR1 is SEHNR and CDR2 is FQNEAQ (reference sequence). V lost 0 bases and J 0 bases, leaving 9 bases between the germline ends. Findings of the study overall: From baseline, blood top tumor clonotypes peaked at 2 weeks post-radiation. No pretreatment tumor biopsies were available for baseline clonotypes.

Here immunoSEQ multiplex PCR was the method, and the copy in TCRdb shows in-frame clones only, minus some. The table lists some 130,000 clones, roughly 77% of them singletons, with 1.9% in the top ten. The sequenced sample was blood, obtained from a patient whose treatment included radiotherapy and nephrectomy. The source of this sequence is a woman aged 60-70 years with renal cell carcinoma. This chain links TRBV7-9 with TRBJ2-7; weak D call: TRBD2 (5 bases). CDR3 region: CASSLAGVHSYEQYF. CDR3 nucleotides: TGTGCCAGCAGCTTAGCGGGAGTCCACTCCTACGAGCAGTACTTC. The full variable domain, its missing parts supplied by reference TRBV7-9 and TRBJ2-7, is DTGVSQNPRHKITKRGQNVTFRCDPISEHNRLYWYRQTLGQGPEFLTYFQNEAQLEKSRLLSDRFSAERPKGSFSTLEIQRTEQGDSAMYLCASSLAGVHSYEQYFGPGTRLTVT.